This entry concerns a single T cell receptor (beta chain). Its antigen has not been determined. Per-base qualities were not stored, and no clone one base away is much larger. Library prep was done by the immunoSEQ multiplex PCR assay. The source is immuneACCESS, and TCRdb retained only in-frame sequences with V and J called. Part of the clones is not carried over; for the studies checked, unresolved V genes explain less than half of this, and the remainder is unexplained. This sample comprises 700,000 to 750,000 clones, roughly 85% of them detected only once. Under 0.012% of the sample goes to the ten largest clones. V is cut by 5 bases and J by 3 bases, and the space between the germline ends is 10 bases. CDR1 SGHTA and CDR2 FQGNSA were looked up in the germline V gene. There are 13 amino acids in the CDR3, from cysteine to phenylalanine inclusive. Only the CDR3 part of the read is kept: 39 bases, read in frame from the first base.

These data are taken from a study of shared T cell receptors in the human thymus (TCRdb year 2021). About the investigation overall: The study examined how the human thymus generates shared, self-reactive T-cell receptor alpha chains.

These records were also assigned to another study, of human thymus T cells. The second paper further reports: Immunologically healthy infants undergoing open corrective cardiac surgery for congenital heart defects in Finland were used as donors. The thymus tissue came from surgical resects taken out during corrective cardiac surgery. Both the thymic and the peripheral blood repertoires appeared to show biased V and J gene segment usage. The related research reported highly overlapping thymic TCR repertoires among unrelated individuals. The study characterized TCR alpha and beta repertoires from under 10 infant thymus samples and a few related peripheral blood samples. The cohort included more than five male and a couple of female infants, with donor ages spanning 7 to 244 days. Thymocytes were released mechanically from tissue and stored at -70 °C as pellets of about 8.5-31 million cells. Genomic DNA was extracted from frozen cell pellets with a QIAsymphony instrument. TCRB and TCRAD loci were amplified from a standardized quantity of quality-controlled genomic DNA using the immunoSEQ multiplex PCR assay. The amplicons covered the V(D)J region and were long enough to include the CDR3 and to identify the V and J genes. The amplicons were sequenced on an Illumina platform via the commercial immunoSEQ service. Primer bias and sequencing errors were corrected using previously described methods, and TCRAD and TCRB definitions followed the IMGT database. The repertoires were analysed using immunoSEQ Analyzer 3.0 and VDJTools for basic statistics, V/J segment usage, diversity estimates, rarefaction and pairwise overlap. To estimate diversity, the Chao1, ChaoE, Efron-Thisted, Shannon and inverse Simpson indices were applied, and diversity was also estimated on datasets down-sampled to the smallest sample. Repertoire overlap was determined by strict matching of CDR3 nucleotide sequence, V gene and J gene, and Jaccard-based multidimensional scaling clustering was applied. Thymus samples yielded on average approximately 840,000 unique TCRB clonotypes, compared with some 89,000 from blood samples.

The rearrangement joined TRBV7-2 to TRBJ1-2; no confident D gene assignment can be made. This receptor was taken from a girl under three years old with a congenital heart defect. Donor details come from another sample of the same person, matched by shared clones. Sequencing was performed on thymocytes. The sequenced DNA: TGTGCCAGCAGCCAGACAAACTACTATGGCTACACCTTC. Translated, this is CASSQTNYYGYTF.